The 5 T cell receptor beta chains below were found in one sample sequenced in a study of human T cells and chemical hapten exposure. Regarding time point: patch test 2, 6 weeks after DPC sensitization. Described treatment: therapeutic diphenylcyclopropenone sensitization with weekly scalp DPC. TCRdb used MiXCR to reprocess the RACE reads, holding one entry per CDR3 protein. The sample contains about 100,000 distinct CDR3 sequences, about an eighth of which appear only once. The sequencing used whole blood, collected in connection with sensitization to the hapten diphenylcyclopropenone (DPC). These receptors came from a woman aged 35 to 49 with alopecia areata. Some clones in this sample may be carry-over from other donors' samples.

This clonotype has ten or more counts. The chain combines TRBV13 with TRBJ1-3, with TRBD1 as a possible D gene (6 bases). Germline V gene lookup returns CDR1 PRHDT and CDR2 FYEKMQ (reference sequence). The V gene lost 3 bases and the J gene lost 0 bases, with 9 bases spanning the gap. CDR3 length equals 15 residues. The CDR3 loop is CASSFTGYSGNTIYF. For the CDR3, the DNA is TGTGCCAGCAGCTTTACAGGGTACTCTGGAAACACCATATATTTT.

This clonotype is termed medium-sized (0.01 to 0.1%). The CDR3 here is CASSLAGTTQETQYF. The CDR3 nucleotides read TGTGCCAGCAGCTTAGCTGGGACAACCCAAGAGACCCAGTACTTC. The chain recombines TRBV7-8 with TRBJ2-5, with D perhaps matching TRBD1 (6 bases). CDR1 is SGHVS, CDR2 FQNEAQ, per germline. The CDR3 length is 15 residues. V was pared by 0 bases and J by 1 base, with 9 bases between.

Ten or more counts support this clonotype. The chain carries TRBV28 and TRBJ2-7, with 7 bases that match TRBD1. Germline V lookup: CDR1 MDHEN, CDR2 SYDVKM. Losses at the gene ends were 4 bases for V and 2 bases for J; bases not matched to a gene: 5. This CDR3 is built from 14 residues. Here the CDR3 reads CASSSNRGAYEQYF. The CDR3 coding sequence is TGTGCCAGCAGTTCGAACAGGGGCGCCTACGAGCAGTACTTC. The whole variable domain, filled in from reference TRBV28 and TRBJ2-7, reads DVKVTQSSRYLVKRTGEKVFLECVQDMDHENMFWYRQDPGLGLRLIYFSYDVKMKEKGDIPEGYSVSREKKERFSLILESASTNQTSMYLCASSSNRGAYEQYFGPGTRLTVT.

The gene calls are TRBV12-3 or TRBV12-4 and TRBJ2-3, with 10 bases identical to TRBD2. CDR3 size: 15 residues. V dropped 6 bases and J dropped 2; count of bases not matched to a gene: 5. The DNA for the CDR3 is TGTGCCAGCAGACAAGCGGGAGGGGCCACAGATACGCAGTATTTT. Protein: CASRQAGGATDTQYF.

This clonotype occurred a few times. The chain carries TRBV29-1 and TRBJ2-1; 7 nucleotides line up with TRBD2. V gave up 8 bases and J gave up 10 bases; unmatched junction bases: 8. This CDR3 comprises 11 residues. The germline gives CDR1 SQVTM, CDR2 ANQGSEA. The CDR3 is CSTRLAYEQFF. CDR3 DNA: TGCAGCACGAGACTAGCATACGAGCAGTTCTTC.